The rows below give T cell receptor beta chains drawn from one sample of a study of response to subunit inactivated influenza vaccine. TCRdb itself ran the RT-PCR reads through MiXCR, one entry per CDR3 protein. Of around 520,000 distinct CDR3 sequences in the sample, about 10% were seen once. The material was PBMCs from blood, obtained on the day of vaccination. The receptors derive from a middle-aged man who received an inactivated influenza vaccine. The CDR3 runs from the conserved cysteine through the conserved F or W. A D gene is named only where the DNA matches it firmly. Size values are once, few and many counts, or a class for expanded clones, and some rows have none.

>TRBJ2-1|few|TRBV10-3|NA
TGTGCCATCAGTGAGTTTTCCCAATACAATGAGCAGTTCTTC
CAISEFSQYNEQFF
>TRBJ2-1|few|TRBV12-3/TRBV12-4|NA
TGTGCCAGCAGTTATGACTCTCCATTCTCCCAGTTCTTC
CASSYDSPFSQFF
>TRBJ2-7|few|TRBV20-1|NA
TGCAGTGCTAGAGATCCCAGGGACTACGAGCAGTACTTC
CSARDPRDYEQYF
>TRBJ2-1|NA|TRBV20-1|TRBD2
TGCAGTGCTAGAGCCCGGGGGGGGGCCGTCGATGAGCAGTTCTTC
CSARARGGAVDEQFF
>TRBJ2-5|NA|TRBV5-1|NA
TGCGCCAGCAGCTATACTAGAGGGACAGAGACCCAGTACTTC
CASSYTRGTETQYF
>TRBJ2-6|NA|TRBV4-3|NA
TGCGCCAGCAGCCAAGCCGCCTCTGGGGCCAACGTCCTGACTTTC
CASSQAASGANVLTF
>TRBJ2-3|few|TRBV20-1|NA
TGCAGTGCTCCGTCGACGGGAACAGGGAGAGGTGGTACGCAGTATTTT
CSAPSTGTGRGGTQYF
>TRBJ1-2|few|TRBV6-6|TRBD1
TGTGCCAGCAGCCGACAGGGTATAGATGGCTACACCTTC
CASSRQGIDGYTF
>TRBJ2-2|NA|TRBV30|NA
TGTGCCTGGAGGGATCAGATAGCCGGGGAGCTGTTTTTT
CAWRDQIAGELFF
>TRBJ1-2|NA|TRBV5-6|NA
TGTGCCAGCTCTTGGGAAAGGGCGGGCAACACCTTC
CASSWERAGNTF
>TRBJ2-5|few|TRBV5-1|TRBD1
TGCGCCAGCAGCTTGTTGGGACAGAGAGGAGAGACCCAGTACTTC
CASSLLGQRGETQYF
>TRBJ2-5|many|TRBV7-2|NA
TGTGCCAGCAGCTTACGGCGTGGCCAAGAGACCCAGTACTTC
CASSLRRGQETQYF
>TRBJ1-2|NA|TRBV28|NA
TGTGCCAGCAGTTTAACGGGGGGCGTTGGCTACACCTTC
CASSLTGGVGYTF
>TRBJ2-7|many|TRBV12-3/TRBV12-4|TRBD1
TGTGCCAGCAGCTTAGGGGGCGGCTCCTACGAGCAGTACTTC
CASSLGGGSYEQYF
>TRBJ1-5|many|TRBV12-3/TRBV12-4|TRBD1
TGTGCCAGCAGCTCTGGGACAGGGGTTCAGCCCCAGCATTTT
CASSSGTGVQPQHF
>TRBJ2-2|few|TRBV7-3|TRBD1
TGTGCCAGCAGCAGACAGGGTAGATCCACCGGGGAGCTGTTTTTT
CASSRQGRSTGELFF
>TRBJ1-1|few|TRBV7-9|NA
TGTGCCAGCAGCTTATCGAACAGGGAGGGGACTGAAGCTTTCTTT
CASSLSNREGTEAFF
>TRBJ2-6|few|TRBV3-1|NA
TGTGCCAGCAGCCAAGGTGGGCTGACAGGTATCCGGGCCAACGTCCTGACTTTC
CASSQGGLTGIRANVLTF
>TRBJ1-1|many|TRBV20-1|NA
TGCAGTGCTAGAATGGCCAGGGGTGGCACTGAAGCTTTCTTT
CSARMARGGTEAFF
>TRBJ2-1|few|TRBV5-1|TRBD1
TGCGCCAGCAGCTTAGAGGACAGGGGAGGCTACAATGAGCAGTTCTTC
CASSLEDRGGYNEQFF
>TRBJ2-5|NA|TRBV11-2|NA
TGTGCCAGCAGCTCAACTCCGGACCTTGGGGAGACCCAGTACTTC
CASSSTPDLGETQYF
>TRBJ2-3|few|TRBV7-2|TRBD2
TGTGCCAGCAGCCTTAACCCGACTAGCGGAGATACGCAGTATTTT
CASSLNPTSGDTQYF